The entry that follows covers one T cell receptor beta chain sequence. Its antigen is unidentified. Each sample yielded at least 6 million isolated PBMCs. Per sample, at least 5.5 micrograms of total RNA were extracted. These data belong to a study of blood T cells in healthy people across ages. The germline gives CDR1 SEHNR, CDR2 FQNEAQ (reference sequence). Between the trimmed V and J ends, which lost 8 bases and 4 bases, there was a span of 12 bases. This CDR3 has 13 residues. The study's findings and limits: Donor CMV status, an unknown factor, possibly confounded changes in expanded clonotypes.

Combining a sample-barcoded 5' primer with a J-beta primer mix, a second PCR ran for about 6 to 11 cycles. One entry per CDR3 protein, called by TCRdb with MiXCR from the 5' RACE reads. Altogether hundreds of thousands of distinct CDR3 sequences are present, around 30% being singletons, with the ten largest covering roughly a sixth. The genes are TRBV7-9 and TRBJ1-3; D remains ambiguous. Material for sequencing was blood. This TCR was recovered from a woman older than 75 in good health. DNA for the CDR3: TGTGCCAGCGGCTACCGGGGAGGAAACACCATATATTTT. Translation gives CASGYRGGNTIYF.